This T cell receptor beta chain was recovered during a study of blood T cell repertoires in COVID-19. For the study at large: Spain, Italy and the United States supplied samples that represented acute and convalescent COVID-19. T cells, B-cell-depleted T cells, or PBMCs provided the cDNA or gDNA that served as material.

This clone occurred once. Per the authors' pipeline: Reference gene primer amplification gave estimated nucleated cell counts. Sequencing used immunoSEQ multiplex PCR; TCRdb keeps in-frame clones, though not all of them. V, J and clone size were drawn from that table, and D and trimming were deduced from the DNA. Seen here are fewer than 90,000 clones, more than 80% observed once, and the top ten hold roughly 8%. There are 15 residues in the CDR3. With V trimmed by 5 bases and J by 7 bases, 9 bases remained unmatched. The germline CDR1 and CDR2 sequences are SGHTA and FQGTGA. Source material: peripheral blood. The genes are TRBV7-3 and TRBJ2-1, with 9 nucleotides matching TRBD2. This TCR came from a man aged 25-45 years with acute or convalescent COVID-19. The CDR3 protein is CASSVSGSSGNEQFF. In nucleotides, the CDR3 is TGTGCCAGCAGCGTTAGCGGGAGCAGTGGAAATGAGCAGTTCTTC.